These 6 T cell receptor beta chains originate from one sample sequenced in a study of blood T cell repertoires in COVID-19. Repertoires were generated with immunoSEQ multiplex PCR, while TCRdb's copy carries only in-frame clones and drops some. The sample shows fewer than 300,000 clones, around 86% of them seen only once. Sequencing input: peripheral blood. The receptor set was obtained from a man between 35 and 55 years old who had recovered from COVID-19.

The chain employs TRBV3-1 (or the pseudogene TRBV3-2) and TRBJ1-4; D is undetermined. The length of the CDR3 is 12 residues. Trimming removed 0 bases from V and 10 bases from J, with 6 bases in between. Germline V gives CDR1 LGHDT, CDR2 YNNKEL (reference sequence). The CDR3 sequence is CASSQDSGKLFF. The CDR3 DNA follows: TGTGCCAGCAGCCAAGACTCGGGAAAACTGTTTTTT.

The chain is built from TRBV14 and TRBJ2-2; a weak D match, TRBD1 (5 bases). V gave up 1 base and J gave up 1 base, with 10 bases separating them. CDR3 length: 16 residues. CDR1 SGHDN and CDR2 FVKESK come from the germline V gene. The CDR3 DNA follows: TGTGCCAGCAGCCAAGTAAGACAGATGAACACCGGGGAGCTGTTTTTT. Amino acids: CASSQVRQMNTGELFF.

The CDR3: CASSLGAAGTNVLTF. CDR3 DNA sequence: TGTGCCAGCAGCTTAGGAGCCGCGGGGACCAACGTCCTGACTTTC. V and J are TRBV7-2 and TRBJ2-6; the D gene is possibly TRBD2 (6 bases). CDR1 and CDR2 (germline): SGHTA, FQGNSA. The germline V and J ends were trimmed by 1 base and 8 bases, with 12 bases remaining between them. The CDR3 extends over 15 amino acids. Full variable domain (rest looked up from reference TRBV7-2 and TRBJ2-6): GAGVSQSPSNKVTEKGKDVELRCDPISGHTALYWYRQSLGQGLEFLIYFQGNSAPDKSGLPSDRFSAERTGGSVSTLTIQRTQQEDSAVYLCASSLGAAGTNVLTFGAGSRLTVL.

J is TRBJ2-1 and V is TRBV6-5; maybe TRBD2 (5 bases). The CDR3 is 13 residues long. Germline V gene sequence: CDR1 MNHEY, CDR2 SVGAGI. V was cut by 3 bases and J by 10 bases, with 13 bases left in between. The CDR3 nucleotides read TGTGCCAGCAGTTATAGGGCCAGCGGAGAGCAGTTCTTC. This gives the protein CASSYRASGEQFF.

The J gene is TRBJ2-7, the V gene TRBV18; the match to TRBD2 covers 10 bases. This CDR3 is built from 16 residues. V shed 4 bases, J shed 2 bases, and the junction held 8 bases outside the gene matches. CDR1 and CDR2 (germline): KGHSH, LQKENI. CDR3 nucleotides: TGTGCCAGCTCACGTCAAGCTAGCGGGAGTCCCTACGAGCAGTACTTC. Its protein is CASSRQASGSPYEQYF.

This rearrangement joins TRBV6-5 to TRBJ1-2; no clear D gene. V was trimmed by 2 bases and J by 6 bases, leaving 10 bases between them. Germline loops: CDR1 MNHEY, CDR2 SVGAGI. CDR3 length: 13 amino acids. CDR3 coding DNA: TGTGCCAGCAGTTACAATGGTATAGATGGCTACACCTTC. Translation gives CASSYNGIDGYTF.